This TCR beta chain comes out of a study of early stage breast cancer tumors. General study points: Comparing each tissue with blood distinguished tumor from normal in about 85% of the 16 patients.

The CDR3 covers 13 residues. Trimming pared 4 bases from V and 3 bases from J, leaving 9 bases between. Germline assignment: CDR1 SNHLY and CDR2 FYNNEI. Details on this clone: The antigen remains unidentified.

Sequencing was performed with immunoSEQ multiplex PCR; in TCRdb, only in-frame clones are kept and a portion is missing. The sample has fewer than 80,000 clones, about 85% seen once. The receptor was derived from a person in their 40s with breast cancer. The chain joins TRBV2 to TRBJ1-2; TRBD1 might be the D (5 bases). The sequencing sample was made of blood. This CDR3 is CASSVTGYYGYTF. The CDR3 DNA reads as TGTGCCAGCAGTGTTACAGGCTACTATGGCTACACCTTC.